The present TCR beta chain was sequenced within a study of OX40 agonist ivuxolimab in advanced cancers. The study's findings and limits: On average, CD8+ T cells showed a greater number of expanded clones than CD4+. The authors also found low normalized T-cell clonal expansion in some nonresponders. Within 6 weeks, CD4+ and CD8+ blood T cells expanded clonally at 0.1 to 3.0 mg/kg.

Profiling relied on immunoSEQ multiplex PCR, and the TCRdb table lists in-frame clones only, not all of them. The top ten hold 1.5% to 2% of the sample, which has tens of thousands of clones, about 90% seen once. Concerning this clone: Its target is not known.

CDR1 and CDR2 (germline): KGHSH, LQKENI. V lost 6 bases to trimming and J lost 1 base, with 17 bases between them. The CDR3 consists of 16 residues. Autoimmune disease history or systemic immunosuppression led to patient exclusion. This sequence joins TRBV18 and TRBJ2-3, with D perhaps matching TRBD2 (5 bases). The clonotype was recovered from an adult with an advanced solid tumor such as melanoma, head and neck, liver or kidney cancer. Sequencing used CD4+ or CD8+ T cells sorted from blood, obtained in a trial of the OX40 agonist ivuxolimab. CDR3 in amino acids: CASSLLSGTRTDTQYF. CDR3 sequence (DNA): TGTGCCAGCTCCCTATTGAGCGGAACCCGCACAGATACGCAGTATTTT.